Below, 10 T cell receptor beta chains from the same sample are listed, as sequenced in a study of CXCR3-negative and CXCR3-positive naive CD8 T cells. Researchers prepared the TRB cDNA libraries using 5' RACE with UMI labels. TCRdb reprocessed the 5' RACE reads and reports one entry per CDR3 protein, with no DNA. There are several thousand distinct CDR3 sequences in the sample, with about 1.6% held by the top ten. The sequenced sample consisted of naive CXCR3- CD8+ T cells from blood. Subset of the sample: CD45RO-CCR7+CD27+CD95- naive CD8+ T cells lacking CXCR3 (TNR3-). Every receptor here comes from a human donor in good health. Some clones in this sample may be carry-over from other donors' samples.

By frequency, this clonotype is medium-sized. The chain carries TRBV3-1 and TRBJ2-7; the TCRdb call, TRBD1, lacks DNA for checking. The CDR3 is 16 amino acids. In germline, CDR1 is LGHDT, CDR2 YNNKEL (reference sequence). The CDR3 spells CASSLQIGQGKYEQYF.

By frequency, this clonotype is large. The chain carries TRBV6-1 and TRBJ2-3; lacking DNA, the TRBD2 call made by TCRdb goes unchecked. This CDR3 is built from 15 residues. Germline CDR1 MNHNS, CDR2 SASEGT. The CDR3 loop reads CASSSSGASTDTQYF.

Considering frequency, this clonotype is medium-sized. The V call is TRBV7-9, the J call TRBJ1-1; checking the TCRdb D call of TRBD1 is not possible without DNA. The CDR3 spans 13 residues. The germline V gene has CDR1 SEHNR and CDR2 FQNEAQ (reference sequence). The chain's CDR3 is CASDPGSDTEAFF.

This chain joins TRBV5-4 and TRBJ1-6. Looked up from germline, CDR1 is SGHNT and CDR2 is YYREEE (reference sequence). The CDR3 contains 13 residues. The CDR3 loop is CASSSNTNSPLHF.

The V gene is TRBV7-6, the J gene TRBJ2-1. CDR1 and CDR2 from the germline V gene are SGHVS and FNYEAQ. The CDR3 is 13 amino acids. CDR3 region: CASSSSLPDEQFF.

V is TRBV29-1 and J is TRBJ2-5; TCRdb's D gene call, TRBD1, goes unchecked for lack of DNA. The germline V gene encodes CDR1 SQVTM and CDR2 ANQGSEA. This CDR3 has 12 residues. CDR3 region: CSRDRGFETQYF.

This chain links TRBV11-2 with TRBJ2-3; absent DNA, TCRdb's TRBD2 call cannot be checked. Looked up from germline, CDR1 is SGHAT and CDR2 is FQNNGV. The CDR3 has 16 amino acids. CDR3 loop: CASSLETGRAPDTQYF.

This chain uses TRBV20-1 with TRBJ2-1; TCRdb selects TRBD2, and the lack of DNA leaves this call unchecked. CDR1 DFQATT and CDR2 SNEGSKA come from the germline V gene (reference sequence). This CDR3 comprises 12 residues. The chain's CDR3 is CSARPSTSEQFF.

V and J are TRBV28 and TRBJ2-7; TCRdb's assignment of TRBD2 cannot be checked, as there is no DNA. The CDR3 contains 12 residues. Germline-derived CDR1 and CDR2 are MDHEN and SYDVKM. This chain's CDR3 is CASSLTTYEQYF.

The chain couples TRBV6-6 to TRBJ2-1; TCRdb's D gene call, TRBD2, goes unchecked for lack of DNA. CDR3 size: 15 residues. Germline V lookup: CDR1 MNHNY, CDR2 SVGAGI (reference sequence). The CDR3 loop reads CASTGLAGGYNEQFF.